Described below is a single T cell receptor beta chain sequence and its context. The sample belongs to a study of cytomegalovirus exposure and HLA in healthy donors. This PCR relied on a set of 60 Vbeta primers and 13 Jbeta primers. Data came from immunoSEQ multiplex PCR; TCRdb stores just in-frame clones and leaves some out. Of 100,000 or so clones in the sample, around 68% were seen once. This CDR3 region has 14 residues. Sequenced sample: PBMCs. V and J are TRBV1 and TRBJ1-2. TRBV1 represents a pseudogene. This sequence originates from a human donor in good health. CDR3 loop: CTSSAASGGYGYTF. The CDR3 bases are TGCACCAGCAGCGCGGCGAGTGGTGGCTATGGCTACACCTTC.